Listed here are 14 T cell receptor beta chains from one sample, sequenced in a study of blood T cell repertoires in COVID-19. Assay used: immunoSEQ multiplex PCR; TCRdb lists only in-frame clones, some missing. The sample has approximately 200,000 clones, approximately 84% seen once. Sequencing was done on a sample of PBMCs or T cells enriched from blood (not recorded which). The receptor source for this set is a woman aged 25 to 39 who had recovered from COVID-19.

This chain uses TRBV4-2 with TRBJ2-7; 9 bases line up with TRBD2. The V gene end was trimmed by 4 bases and the J gene end by 3 bases; junction bases not matched to a gene: 4. The CDR3 sequence is 14 residues long. From germline, CDR1 is LGHNA and CDR2 YNFKEQ. In DNA, the CDR3 is TGTGCCAGCAGCCCCGGACTAGCGAGCTACGAGCAGTACTTC. This gives the protein CASSPGLASYEQYF.

The chain joins TRBV7-8 to TRBJ1-1; D is undetermined. The V gene lost 5 bases and the J gene lost 11 bases, with 12 bases spanning the gap. This CDR3 region has 11 residues. Germline V CDR1 and CDR2: SGHVS, FQNEAQ. The CDR3 loop reads CASSTSLRAFF. CDR3 in DNA: TGTGCCAGCAGCACCTCCTTGAGGGCTTTCTTT.

This clone was observed once. This chain links TRBV18 with TRBJ2-7; D is possibly TRBD1 (6 bases). The germline CDR1 and CDR2 sequences are KGHSH and LQKENI. Trimming removed 5 bases at V and 2 bases at J, with 13 bases between. This CDR3 comprises 14 residues. CDR3 DNA sequence: TGTGCCAGCTCAGGACGGGACACCCCCTACGAGCAGTACGTC. It encodes CASSGRDTPYEQYV.

The V and J genes are TRBV7-2 and TRBJ1-2; TRBD1 matches at 7 bases. The CDR3 has 14 residues. The germline V gene encodes CDR1 SGHTA and CDR2 FQGNSA. With 3 bases clipped from V and 3 bases from J, the junction kept 4 bases outside the gene matches. In DNA, the CDR3 is TGTGCCAGCAGCTTGACAGGGAATGACTATGGCTACACCTTC. Its translation is CASSLTGNDYGYTF.

The chain is built from TRBV21-1 and TRBJ2-1; the listed D gene, TRBD2, was not tested against the DNA. TRBV21-1 is a documented pseudogene. This CDR3 contains 17 residues. The CDR3 region has the DNA TGTGCCAGCAGCAAAGTAAGAGCACTAGCGGAGGGGAATGAGCAGTTCTTC. It translates to CASSKVRALAEGNEQFF.

This clone has more than one count but fewer than ten. The chain couples TRBV5-4 to TRBJ1-1; D not certain. The CDR3 loop spans 12 amino acids. Germline V CDR1 and CDR2: SGHNT, YYREEE (reference sequence). Trimming cost V 1 base and J 2 bases, with 3 bases left between them. The CDR3 coding sequence is TGTGCCAGCAGCTTGCATAACACTGAAGCTTTCTTT. Its translation is CASSLHNTEAFF.

The V gene is TRBV6-5, the J gene TRBJ2-2; tentative D call: TRBD1 (5 bases). In germline, CDR1 is MNHEY, CDR2 SVGAGI. CDR3 length equals 15 residues. Trimming removed 7 bases at V and 3 bases at J, with 15 bases between. CDR3 protein: CASTHQGSYTGELFF. The CDR3 DNA reads TGTGCCAGCACCCACCAGGGCAGCTACACCGGGGAGCTGTTTTTT.

The genes are TRBV15 and TRBJ1-3, with 8 bases matching TRBD1. Trimming cost V 6 bases and J 2 bases; bases outside gene matches: 0. The length of the CDR3 is 13 residues. CDR1 and CDR2 (germline): LNHNV, YYDKDF (reference sequence). The CDR3 reads CATRTGAGNTIYF. CDR3 sequence (DNA): TGTGCCACCAGGACAGGGGCTGGAAACACCATATATTTT.

The genes are TRBV4-2 and TRBJ1-1, with 7 bases aligning to TRBD1. V was clipped by 1 base and J by 6 bases; unmatched bases: 11. This CDR3 region has 16 residues. Germline CDR1 reads LGHNA; CDR2 reads YNFKEQ. DNA for the CDR3: TGTGCCAGCAGCCAAGGTAGGGGGCGGGTTTGGGCTGAAGCTTTCTTT. Encoded protein: CASSQGRGRVWAEAFF.

The J gene is TRBJ1-1, the V gene TRBV7-2; 8 bases are shared with TRBD1. Germline V gene data show CDR1 as SGHTA and CDR2 as FQGNSA. The CDR3 totals 15 residues. V shed 5 bases and J 1 base; nucleotides not matched to a gene: 6. The CDR3 sequence: CASSQTGAWNTEAFF. The CDR3 DNA sequence: TGTGCCAGCAGCCAGACAGGGGCCTGGAACACTGAAGCTTTCTTT.

V usage is TRBV9 and J usage is TRBJ1-4; D uncertain. This CDR3 is built from 13 residues. Per germline, CDR1 SGDLS and CDR2 YYNGEE. V dropped 3 bases and J dropped 4 bases, with 7 bases sitting between them. In nucleotides, the CDR3 is TGTGCCAGCAGCGCGCGGATTAATGAAAAACTGTTTTTT. Its translation is CASSARINEKLFF.

CDR3 sequence (DNA): TGTGCCACCAGCAACAGGGATCCTAACTATGGCTACACCTTC. It yields the protein CATSNRDPNYGYTF. The genes are TRBV15 and TRBJ1-2; the D gene is possibly TRBD1 (6 bases). Per germline, CDR1 LNHNV and CDR2 YYDKDF (reference sequence). Trimming removed 4 bases from V and 0 bases from J, with 9 bases in between. The CDR3 spans 14 residues.

The CDR3 DNA sequence: TGTGCCAGCAGTACCACTAGCGGTACCTACGAGCAGTACTTC. It specifies CASSTTSGTYEQYF. V gene TRBV6-6 combines with J gene TRBJ2-7; 8 bases are a match to TRBD2. The ends lost 5 bases at V and 2 bases at J; junction bases unmatched: 5. Germline CDR1 MNHNY, CDR2 SVGAGI (reference sequence). The CDR3 extends over 14 amino acids.

J is TRBJ2-1 and V is TRBV11-2; D may be TRBD1 (5 bases). The CDR3 runs to 16 residues. Germline assignment: CDR1 SGHAT and CDR2 FQNNGV. The V end lost 5 bases, the J end lost 8 bases, and 22 bases lay between the germline ends. DNA for the CDR3: TGTGCCAGCAGCCCTGGTCGCAGGGTGATTCGCGATGAGCAGTTCTTC. This encodes CASSPGRRVIRDEQFF. The full variable domain, its missing parts supplied by reference TRBV11-2 and TRBJ2-1, is EAGVAQSPRYKIIEKRQSVAFWCNPISGHATLYWYQQILGQGPKLLIQFQNNGVVDDSQLPKDRFSAERLKGVDSTLKIQPAKLEDSAVYLCASSPGRRVIRDEQFFGPGTRLTVL.